The next 29 T cell receptor beta chains were all read from a single sample in a study of beta chain features in type 1 diabetes. Reverse transcribing all isolated RNA meant expressed TCRB transcripts were sequenced. Produced via immunoSEQ multiplex PCR; TCRdb's table is partial and in-frame only. The profile shows over 150,000 clones, around 13% of them singletons. The sequencing sample was made of central memory CD4+ T cells from blood. These receptors were collected from a woman between 18 and 29 years old in good health.

This chain uses TRBV7-8 with TRBJ2-7; 10 bases line up with TRBD1. Germline loops: CDR1 SGHVS, CDR2 FQNEAQ. This CDR3 is 15 amino acids long. J gave up 4 bases and V 5 bases, and 8 bases lay outside the gene matches. As DNA, the CDR3 is TGTGCCAGCAGCGGGACAGGGGAGTGGACTTACGAGCAGTACTTC. It yields the protein CASSGTGEWTYEQYF.

The chain is built from TRBV5-1 and TRBJ2-1, with 11 nucleotides matching TRBD2. The CDR3 consists of 15 residues. The V gene's germline CDR1 is SGHRS and CDR2 YFSETQ. V shed 7 bases and J 0 bases; nucleotides not matched to a gene: 3. CDR3 sequence (DNA): TGCGCCAGCGGGACTAGCGGAAACTCCTACAATGAGCAGTTCTTC. This codes for CASGTSGNSYNEQFF.

The rearrangement links TRBV18 to TRBJ1-4; D not resolved. Germline assignment: CDR1 KGHSH and CDR2 LQKENI. The V end lost 3 bases, the J end lost 0 bases, and 8 bases lay between the germline ends. This CDR3 is built from 15 residues. CDR3 sequence: CASSPGVPTNEKLFF. The CDR3 DNA reads as TGTGCCAGCTCACCCGGGGTCCCAACTAATGAAAAACTGTTTTTT. Using reference TRBV18 and TRBJ1-4 for the parts outside the CDR3, the full variable domain is NAGVMQNPRHLVRRRGQEARLRCSPMKGHSHVYWYRQLPEEGLKFMVYLQKENIIDESGMPKERFSAEFPKEGPSILRIQQVVRGDSAAYFCASSPGVPTNEKLFFGSGTQLSVL.

The rearrangement uses TRBV28 and TRBJ2-5; no clear D. The V gene's germline CDR1 is MDHEN and CDR2 SYDVKM. The CDR3 consists of 14 residues. V was cut by 4 bases and J by 2 bases, with 11 bases left in between. The DNA for the CDR3 is TGTGCCAGCAGTTCCTCGGAGAGACAAGAGACCCAGTACTTC. Its translation is CASSSSERQETQYF.

The V gene is TRBV18, the J gene TRBJ1-1; D possibly corresponds to TRBD1 (5 bases). With 4 bases removed from V and 1 base from J, the gap between germline ends came to 16 bases. The CDR3 runs to 16 residues. CDR1 is KGHSH, CDR2 LQKENI, per germline. CDR3 protein: CASSRASMGQNTEAFF. The CDR3 DNA sequence: TGTGCCAGCTCACGTGCCTCCATGGGGCAGAACACTGAAGCTTTCTTT.

The V call is TRBV5-1, the J call TRBJ2-7; 10 bases agree with TRBD2. The junction had 7 bases not matched to a gene; V was cut back by 0 bases and J by 4 bases. Germline CDR1 reads SGHRS; CDR2 reads YFSETQ. The CDR3 is made up of 16 amino acids. The DNA for the CDR3 is TGCGCCAGCAGCTTGGCGTCTAGCGGGAGAGGGTACGAGCAGTACTTC. Its translation is CASSLASSGRGYEQYF. The full variable domain, completed using reference TRBV5-1 and TRBJ2-7, is KAGVTQTPRYLIKTRGQQVTLSCSPISGHRSVSWYQQTPGQGLQFLFEYFSETQRNKGNFPGRFSGRQFSNSRSEMNVSTLELGDSALYLCASSLASSGRGYEQYFGPGTRLTVT.

This clone was seen more than once but under ten times. This chain uses TRBV7-9 with TRBJ1-2; TRBD1 is a possible D gene (5 bases). The CDR3 loop spans 14 amino acids. V was shortened by 3 bases and J by 3 bases, with 11 bases between the two germline ends. The germline V gene has CDR1 SEHNR and CDR2 FQNEAQ (reference sequence). The CDR3 sequence: CASSFGGNDYGYTF. In DNA form, the CDR3 reads TGTGCCAGCAGCTTCGGGGGTAATGACTATGGCTACACCTTC.

The chain has TRBV18 and TRBJ1-2; TRBD1 is a possible D gene (6 bases). This CDR3 is built from 14 residues. The V end lost 6 bases, the J end lost 0 bases, and 11 bases lay between the germline ends. Looked up from germline, CDR1 is KGHSH and CDR2 is LQKENI. CDR3 in amino acids: CASSQQGANYGYTF. The CDR3 DNA is TGTGCCAGCTCCCAACAGGGCGCTAACTATGGCTACACCTTC. Drawing the rest from reference TRBV18 and TRBJ1-2, the complete variable domain is NAGVMQNPRHLVRRRGQEARLRCSPMKGHSHVYWYRQLPEEGLKFMVYLQKENIIDESGMPKERFSAEFPKEGPSILRIQQVVRGDSAAYFCASSQQGANYGYTFGSGTRLTVV.

V is TRBV10-3 and J is TRBJ2-1; 11 nucleotides line up with TRBD2. Germline lookup yields CDR1 ENHRY and CDR2 SYGVKD. The length of the CDR3 is 13 residues. Trimming cost V 11 bases and J 8 bases; bases outside gene matches: 8. CDR3 in DNA: TGTGCCCTTAGCGGGAGGGCCGACGATGAGCAGTTCTTC. Translating it yields CALSGRADDEQFF.

This clone has only a few counts. The chain uses TRBV29-1 and TRBJ2-7, with 10 nucleotides matching TRBD1. Germline V CDR1 and CDR2: SQVTM, ANQGSEA. The trim removed 7 bases at V and 3 bases at J, leaving 9 bases unmatched. This CDR3 is 14 amino acids long. CDR3 sequence: CSASLTGGYYEQYF. The DNA of the CDR3 is TGCAGCGCTTCCTTGACAGGGGGCTACTACGAGCAGTACTTC.

The rearrangement uses TRBV28 and TRBJ1-5; 9 nucleotides agree with TRBD1. The J segment lost 6 bases and the V segment lost 10 bases, leaving 4 bases of the junction unmatched. This CDR3 has 12 amino acids. The V gene's germline CDR1 is MDHEN and CDR2 SYDVKM. The CDR3: CATDRGVQPQHF. CDR3 nucleotide sequence: TGTGCCACGGACAGGGGTGTTCAGCCCCAGCATTTT.

The chain joins TRBV9 to TRBJ1-1; D is perhaps TRBD1 (6 bases). Trimming shortened V by 0 bases and J by 6 bases, and 15 bases separated the two germline ends. CDR1 is SGDLS and CDR2 is YYNGEE in the germline V gene. This CDR3 contains 15 residues. This CDR3 is CASSVGFIQGAEAFF. As DNA, the CDR3 is TGTGCCAGCAGCGTAGGGTTTATACAGGGTGCTGAAGCTTTCTTT.

This sequence joins TRBV29-1 and TRBJ2-7, with a weak D call TRBD1 (5 bases). The ends were cut back, 4 bases at V and 0 bases at J, with 13 bases in the middle. Germline values: CDR1 SQVTM, CDR2 ANQGSEA. The CDR3 loop spans 14 amino acids. This chain's CDR3 is CSVVGRAPSYEQYF. Written as DNA, the CDR3 is TGCAGCGTTGTCGGCAGGGCTCCCTCCTACGAGCAGTACTTC.

This clone was observed a few times. The chain combines TRBV13 with TRBJ1-4; D gene uncertain. There are 14 residues in the CDR3. Per the germline V gene, CDR1 is PRHDT and CDR2 is FYEKMQ (reference sequence). Trimming took off 5 bases at V and 7 bases at J, with 14 bases between the two ends. CDR3 amino acids: CASSTRSGGEKLFF. The CDR3 DNA follows: TGTGCCAGCAGCACTAGGAGTGGTGGTGAAAAACTGTTTTTT.

This chain connects TRBV5-1 to TRBJ2-5, with a tentative D call TRBD2 (6 bases). V lost 10 bases to trimming and J lost 5 bases, with 18 bases between them. Looked up from germline, CDR1 is SGHRS and CDR2 is YFSETQ. The CDR3 has 13 residues. CDR3 coding DNA: TGCGCCTCTGAGGGGCGGGGAGCGGAGACCCAGTACTTC. The encoded protein is CASEGRGAETQYF.

This clone has more than one count but fewer than ten. The V gene is TRBV5-8, the J gene TRBJ2-1; 9 bases map to TRBD2. The germline V gene has CDR1 SGHTS and CDR2 YDEGEE. CDR3 length: 15 residues. V lost 1 base to trimming and J lost 6 bases; unmatched junction nucleotides: 5. CDR3 region: CASSLMGLAINEQFF. The CDR3 DNA reads as TGTGCCAGCAGCTTGATGGGACTAGCAATCAATGAGCAGTTCTTC.

The V gene is TRBV29-1, the J gene TRBJ1-5; no reliable D call. The germline gives CDR1 SQVTM, CDR2 ANQGSEA. The CDR3 has 13 amino acids. V gave up 2 bases and J gave up 1 base, with 6 bases separating them. The CDR3 DNA follows: TGCAGCGTTGAATCCGGGAGCAATCAGCCCCAGCATTTT. It yields the protein CSVESGSNQPQHF.

The V gene is TRBV5-4, the J gene TRBJ2-3, with D unresolved. CDR1 is SGHNT and CDR2 is YYREEE in the germline V gene (reference sequence). V gave up 3 bases and J gave up 2 bases, with 4 bases separating them. The CDR3 covers 12 residues. CDR3 protein: CASSWATDTQYF. As DNA, the CDR3 is TGTGCCAGCAGCTGGGCCACAGATACGCAGTATTTT. The variable domain in full, completed from reference TRBV5-4 and TRBJ2-3, reads ETGVTQSPTHLIKTRGQQVTLRCSSQSGHNTVSWYQQALGQGPQFIFQYYREEENGRGNFPPRFSGLQFPNYSSELNVNALELDDSALYLCASSWATDTQYFGPGTRLTVL.

The chain couples TRBV29-1 to TRBJ1-1, with a weak D call TRBD1 (5 bases). The CDR3 extends over 15 amino acids. Germline CDR1 SQVTM, CDR2 ANQGSEA. The V gene lost 4 bases and the J gene lost 2 bases, with 17 bases spanning the gap. The CDR3 protein is CSVVWFGGFNTEAFF. CDR3 in DNA: TGCAGCGTTGTCTGGTTCGGGGGTTTTAACACTGAAGCTTTCTTT.

J is TRBJ1-5 and V is TRBV7-9; D unresolved. V gave up 11 bases and J gave up 2 bases, with 16 bases separating them. From germline, CDR1 is SEHNR and CDR2 FQNEAQ (reference sequence). The CDR3 is 14 amino acids. CDR3 loop: CASGRGLGNQPQHF. CDR3 coding DNA: TGTGCCTCCGGCAGAGGGTTGGGCAATCAGCCCCAGCATTTT.

This clone was observed a few times. In DNA form, the CDR3 reads TGTGCCAGCAGCTTGGAAATAGCCACAGATACGCAGTATTTT. It codes for CASSLEIATDTQYF. The chain carries TRBV5-4 and TRBJ2-3; D is undetermined. Germline CDR1 SGHNT, CDR2 YYREEE (reference sequence). V lost 0 bases, J lost 2 bases, and 7 bases lay in between. The CDR3 sequence is 14 residues long.

The chain joins TRBV27 to TRBJ2-7, with D tentatively TRBD2 (6 bases). The CDR3 is 16 amino acids. Germline CDR1 and CDR2: MNHEY and SMNVEV (reference sequence). Trimming shortened V by 4 bases and J by 0 bases, and 16 bases separated the two germline ends. The CDR3 reads CASSSMGGLSSYEQYF. DNA of the CDR3: TGTGCCAGCAGTTCAATGGGGGGTCTCAGCTCCTACGAGCAGTACTTC.

The chain couples TRBV7-6 to TRBJ1-1; perhaps TRBD1 as D (5 bases). Germline loops: CDR1 SGHVS, CDR2 FNYEAQ. The CDR3 covers 16 residues. Deletions cut 0 bases from V and 6 bases from J, with 17 bases between. The CDR3 region has the DNA TGTGCCAGCAGCTTAGCAAGGGGAATCGCGGTCGCTGAAGCTTTCTTT. As protein: CASSLARGIAVAEAFF.

V is TRBV11-2 and J is TRBJ1-1, with 8 bases that match TRBD1. V dropped 5 bases and J dropped 5; count of bases not matched to a gene: 7. The CDR3 has 14 residues. In germline, CDR1 is SGHAT, CDR2 FQNNGV. The CDR3 here is CASSIRTGRTEAFF. The DNA of the CDR3 is TGTGCCAGCAGCATTAGGACAGGGAGGACTGAAGCTTTCTTT.

This clone appeared a few times. Here the CDR3 DNA reads TGTGCCAGCAGTGACTTCGGGAGAACGGAGACCCAGTACTTC. It yields the protein CASSDFGRTETQYF. This chain connects TRBV25-1 to TRBJ2-5, with D maybe TRBD2 (6 bases). With 3 bases removed from V and 5 bases from J, the gap between germline ends came to 13 bases. CDR3 size: 14 residues. Germline assignment: CDR1 MGHDK and CDR2 SYGVNS.

The genes are TRBV6-1 and TRBJ1-5, with 9 bases that match TRBD1. The V segment lost 1 base and the J segment 7 bases; nucleotides outside the gene matches: 5. This CDR3 is built from 15 residues. Looked up from germline, CDR1 is MNHNS and CDR2 is SASEGT. The chain's CDR3 is CASSEGDRARQPQHF. CDR3 bases: TGTGCCAGCAGTGAAGGGGACAGGGCAAGGCAGCCCCAGCATTTT.

This clone was counted between two and nine times. The chain couples TRBV11-2 to TRBJ1-2, with a tentative D call TRBD1 (5 bases). Trimming took 3 bases from V and 7 from J, leaving 12 bases between them. The CDR3 consists of 13 residues. Germline CDR1 and CDR2: SGHAT and FQNNGV. Here the CDR3 DNA reads TGTGCCAGCAGCTTCAGTAAGGGGTCTGGCTACACCTTC. It translates to CASSFSKGSGYTF.

This clone was recorded a few times. V gene TRBV6-1 combines with J gene TRBJ1-2; D is uncertain. The CDR3 is 13 residues long. V lost 8 bases, J lost 4 bases, and 14 bases lay in between. Looked up from germline, CDR1 is MNHNS and CDR2 is SASEGT. Here the CDR3 DNA reads TGTGCCAGCGGCACTAGATTATCCTATGGCTACACCTTC. Translating gives CASGTRLSYGYTF.

This clone was seen at least ten times. The same CDR3 can be traced to other DNA sequences in this sample. This rearrangement joins TRBV29-1 to TRBJ1-1; D might be TRBD1 (5 bases). Deletions cut 5 bases from V and 3 bases from J, with 10 bases between. Germline values: CDR1 SQVTM, CDR2 ANQGSEA. The CDR3 sequence is 12 residues long. The CDR3: CSVIRGDTEAFF. CDR3 in DNA: TGCAGCGTTATCCGGGGGGACACTGAAGCTTTCTTT. Based on the CDR3 plus reference TRBV29-1 and TRBJ1-1, the full variable domain is SAVISQKPSRDICQRGTSLTIQCQVDSQVTMMFWYRQQPGQSLTLIATANQGSEATYESGFVIDKFPISRPNLTFSTLTVSNMSPEDSSIYLCSVIRGDTEAFFGQGTRLTVV.